Listed below are T cell receptor beta chains from one sample, sequenced in a study of T-cell reconstitution after alpha-beta-depleted transplantation in children. TCRdb recomputed calls from the PCR reads with MiXCR, one row per CDR3 protein. The sample includes around 580,000 distinct CDR3 sequences, roughly 30% of them seen just once. The source was PBMCs, collected before TCRalphabeta/CD19-depleted stem cell transplant. The origin of the receptors is a boy less than two years old with Wiskott-Aldrich syndrome, due to receive a stem cell transplant. CDR3s include the opening cysteine and the closing phenylalanine or tryptophan. A D gene is named only where the DNA matches it firmly. The size of a clone is reported for some rows only, either as once, few or many, or as a class for expanded clones.

cdr3_length	clone_size	v_call	d_call	j_call	cdr3_aa	cdr3_nt
16	NA	TRBV12-3/TRBV12-4	NA	TRBJ2-3	CASSLAGPTRTDTQYF	TGTGCCAGCAGTTTAGCCGGGCCCACCCGCACAGATACGCAGTATTTT
16	NA	TRBV28	TRBD1	TRBJ2-1	CASSCSWGGQGGKQFF	TGTGCCAGCAGTTGCTCCTGGGGGGGACAGGGAGGGAAGCAGTTCTTC
13	few	TRBV6-1	TRBD1	TRBJ1-2	CASREDRAGGYTF	TGTGCCAGCAGGGAGGACAGGGCAGGGGGCTACACCTTC
16	few	TRBV20-1	TRBD2	TRBJ2-1	CSARRASGSSYNEQFF	TGCAGTGCTAGACGTGCTAGCGGGAGCTCCTACAATGAGCAGTTCTTC
16	NA	TRBV5-1	TRBD2	TRBJ2-3	CASSLTTSGDTDTQYF	TGCGCCAGCAGCTTGACGACTAGCGGGGACACAGATACGCAGTATTTT
13	few	TRBV5-4	NA	TRBJ2-1	CASSNMSYNEQFF	TGTGCCAGCAGCAATATGAGCTACAATGAGCAGTTCTTC
14	NA	TRBV12-3/TRBV12-4	NA	TRBJ2-3	CASSFRTGTDTQYF	TGTGCCAGCAGTTTCCGGACTGGCACAGATACGCAGTATTTT
15	NA	TRBV5-1	NA	TRBJ2-7	CASSLGQTTAYEQYF	TGCGCCAGCAGCTTGGGACAGACGACGGCCTACGAGCAGTACTTC
13	few	TRBV5-1	NA	TRBJ1-1	CASRFTGNTEAFF	TGCGCCAGCAGGTTCACGGGGAACACTGAAGCTTTCTTT
15	few	TRBV20-1	TRBD2	TRBJ2-2	CSARTSGPNTGELFF	TGCAGTGCTAGAACTAGCGGTCCGAACACCGGGGAGCTGTTTTTT
13	NA	TRBV7-2	NA	TRBJ1-1	CASSLGVQSEAFF	TGTGCCAGCAGCTTAGGGGTACAGTCTGAAGCTTTCTTT
14	NA	TRBV6-2/TRBV6-3	TRBD1	TRBJ1-4	CASGRTGSNEKLFF	TGTGCCAGCGGTCGGACAGGATCGAATGAAAAACTGTTTTTT
16	NA	TRBV12-3/TRBV12-4	NA	TRBJ2-5	CASSKEGSLGQETQYF	TGTGCCAGCAGCAAAGAAGGAAGTCTGGGCCAAGAGACCCAGTACTTC
13	NA	TRBV27	NA	TRBJ2-1	CASRSRADNEQFF	TGTGCCAGCAGGTCCAGGGCGGACAATGAGCAGTTCTTC
14	NA	TRBV5-1	NA	TRBJ2-3	CASSLTLGGDTQYF	TGCGCCAGCAGCTTGACGCTTGGGGGAGATACGCAGTATTTT
11	NA	TRBV29-1	NA	TRBJ1-4	CSGGTTEKLFF	TGCAGCGGCGGGACTACGGAAAAACTGTTTTTT
14	NA	TRBV5-1	NA	TRBJ2-5	CASSLSAGRETQYF	TGCGCCAGCAGCTTGTCGGCAGGGCGAGAGACCCAGTACTTC
13	NA	TRBV5-5	TRBD1	TRBJ2-3	CVIRQGSTDTQYF	TGTGTCATTCGACAGGGAAGCACAGATACGCAGTATTTT
16	NA	TRBV21-1	NA	TRBJ2-2	CASSKEVGRATGELFF	TGTGCCAGCAGCAAAGAGGTCGGGAGGGCCACCGGGGAGCTGTTTTTT
15	once	TRBV7-9	TRBD1	TRBJ1-2	CASSSDRVPNYGYTF	TGTGCCAGCAGCTCAGACAGGGTTCCTAACTATGGCTACACCTTC
15	many	TRBV29-1	TRBD2	TRBJ2-7	CSVWVAGTRKGEQYF	TGCAGCGTTTGGGTAGCGGGGACCAGAAAAGGAGAGCAGTACTTC
16	NA	TRBV19	TRBD2	TRBJ2-5	CASSLRTSEWWETQYF	TGTGCCAGTAGTCTCCGGACTAGCGAATGGTGGGAGACCCAGTACTTC
16	NA	TRBV6-5	NA	TRBJ2-3	CASSSYVGGGTDTQYF	TGTGCCAGCAGTTCCTACGTAGGAGGGGGCACAGATACGCAGTATTTT
15	NA	TRBV12-3/TRBV12-4	TRBD2	TRBJ2-1	CASIEIGRARDEQFF	TGTGCCAGCATCGAGATCGGGAGGGCCAGGGATGAGCAGTTCTTC
15	NA	TRBV5-5	NA	TRBJ1-2	CASSLGGTSSYGYTF	TGTGCCAGCAGCTTGGGCGGGACAAGCAGCTATGGCTACACCTTC
13	NA	TRBV19	NA	TRBJ2-3	CASSIRRPDTQYF	TGTGCCAGTAGTATAAGACGACCAGATACGCAGTATTTT
13	NA	TRBV6-1	NA	TRBJ1-1	CASRAGLNTEAFF	TGTGCCAGCAGGGCAGGGCTGAACACTGAAGCTTTCTTT
15	NA	TRBV20-1	TRBD2	TRBJ2-3	CSASTSGDFTDTQYF	TGCAGTGCTTCGACTAGCGGGGACTTCACAGATACGCAGTATTTT
12	NA	TRBV7-6	NA	TRBJ1-1	CASSPTGGEAFF	TGTGCCAGCAGCCCCACTGGAGGTGAAGCTTTCTTT
14	NA	TRBV5-1	NA	TRBJ2-7	CASSLASKGYEQYF	TGCGCCAGCAGCTTGGCTAGCAAGGGATACGAGCAGTACTTC
15	NA	TRBV5-5	NA	TRBJ2-3	CASSAASPRPDTQYF	TGTGCCAGCAGCGCCGCCTCCCCTAGGCCAGATACGCAGTATTTT
12	few	TRBV29-1	NA	TRBJ1-1	CSVATMNTEAFF	TGCAGCGTTGCGACCATGAACACTGAAGCTTTCTTT
16	few	TRBV5-5	TRBD1	TRBJ1-5	CASSPDRGLWNQPQHF	TGTGCCAGCAGCCCGGACAGGGGGCTTTGGAATCAGCCCCAGCATTTT
13	few	TRBV20-1	NA	TRBJ1-1	CSASEGRNTEAFF	TGCAGTGCTAGTGAGGGCAGGAACACTGAAGCTTTCTTT
16	NA	TRBV18	TRBD1	TRBJ2-3	CASSLTGQGRTDTQYF	TGTGCCAGCTCCCTTACGGGACAGGGTCGGACAGATACGCAGTATTTT
12	NA	TRBV10-3	TRBD1	TRBJ2-5	CAIRDRQETQYF	TGTGCCATCAGGGACAGGCAAGAGACCCAGTACTTC
16	few	TRBV5-6	NA	TRBJ2-6	CASSEVKGTGANVLTF	TGTGCCAGCAGCGAGGTGAAAGGGACTGGGGCCAACGTCCTGACTTTC
16	NA	TRBV3-1	TRBD1	TRBJ2-7	CASSHSPGTGGHEQYF	TGTGCCAGCAGCCACTCCCCCGGGACAGGGGGCCACGAGCAGTACTTC
16	few	TRBV12-3/TRBV12-4	NA	TRBJ1-5	CASSPLPGNHEEPQHF	TGTGCCAGCAGTCCATTACCGGGCAACCATGAGGAGCCCCAGCATTTT
15	few	TRBV19	TRBD2	TRBJ2-7	CASSTGLAGADEQYF	TGTGCCAGTAGTACGGGACTAGCGGGGGCTGACGAGCAGTACTTC
14	NA	TRBV5-1	NA	TRBJ2-1	CASSLGQLVDEQFF	TGCGCCAGCAGCTTGGGACAGCTGGTCGATGAGCAGTTCTTC
13	NA	TRBV4-1	TRBD2	TRBJ2-1	CASSQPGGDEQFF	TGCGCCAGCAGCCAACCGGGAGGCGATGAGCAGTTCTTC
15	NA	TRBV29-1	NA	TRBJ2-2	CSVVLTGLSGGELFF	TGCAGCGTTGTCCTAACAGGGTTGAGTGGCGGGGAGCTGTTTTTT
15	NA	TRBV2	NA	TRBJ1-5	CASSERPEPNQPQHF	TGTGCCAGCAGTGAACGACCCGAACCTAATCAGCCCCAGCATTTT
16	NA	TRBV11-2	NA	TRBJ2-3	CASSPVGRRSEDTQYF	TGTGCCAGCAGCCCAGTGGGGAGGAGGTCGGAAGATACGCAGTATTTT
12	few	TRBV20-1	NA	TRBJ2-3	CSASGPSDTQYF	TGCAGTGCTAGCGGGCCCTCAGATACGCAGTATTTT
13	few	TRBV29-1	TRBD2	TRBJ2-1	CSVNPSGRAEQFF	TGCAGCGTCAACCCTAGCGGGAGAGCTGAGCAGTTCTTC
13	NA	TRBV12-3/TRBV12-4	TRBD2	TRBJ2-3	CASSSGGGWAQYF	TGTGCCAGCAGCTCCGGGGGAGGGTGGGCGCAGTATTTT
18	few	TRBV5-1	TRBD2	TRBJ2-5	CASSSPGLAGDSTETQYF	TGCGCCAGCAGCTCACCCGGACTAGCGGGAGATTCTACTGAGACCCAGTACTTC
13	few	TRBV7-8	NA	TRBJ2-2	CASSLERSGELFF	TGTGCCAGCAGCTTAGAGCGGTCCGGGGAGCTGTTTTTT
15	NA	TRBV7-8	NA	TRBJ2-1	CASSLRGRDYNEQFF	TGTGCCAGCAGCTTACGAGGCCGGGACTACAATGAGCAGTTCTTC
15	NA	TRBV9	NA	TRBJ2-2	CASSVGPFNTGELFF	TGTGCCAGCAGCGTAGGTCCCTTTAACACCGGGGAGCTGTTTTTT
16	NA	TRBV5-1	TRBD2	TRBJ2-7	CASSLGLAGGYYEQYF	TGCGCCAGCAGCTTAGGACTAGCGGGAGGATACTACGAGCAGTACTTC
11	few	TRBV30	TRBD1	TRBJ2-1	CAWTMGQVQFF	TGTGCCTGGACCATGGGACAGGTTCAGTTCTTC
15	few	TRBV20-1	TRBD1	TRBJ2-3	CSARNRRTGTDTQYF	TGCAGTGCTAGGAATCGGCGGACAGGGACAGATACGCAGTATTTT
14	few	TRBV3-1	NA	TRBJ2-2	CASSQLTDTGELFF	TGTGCCAGCAGCCAACTGACTGATACCGGGGAGCTGTTTTTT
15	few	TRBV11-2	NA	TRBJ2-1	CASSLDQGSYNEQFF	TGCGCCAGCAGCTTAGATCAGGGGAGCTACAATGAGCAGTTCTTC
16	few	TRBV6-4	NA	TRBJ2-3	CASSEGPGAGTDTQYF	TGTGCCAGCAGTGAAGGGCCGGGGGCTGGCACAGATACGCAGTATTTT
11	NA	TRBV12-3/TRBV12-4	NA	TRBJ2-7	CASARSYEQYF	TGTGCCAGCGCCCGCTCCTACGAGCAGTACTTC